This TCR beta chain was sequenced for a study of blood T cell repertoires in COVID-19. Study information: PBMCs, B-cell-depleted T cells, or T cells were the source of the cDNA or gDNA that made up the material.

This clone was detected only a few times. Method: immunoSEQ multiplex PCR; TCRdb's copy keeps in-frame clones and lacks some. Here the sample spans about 220,000 clones, approximately 78% being singletons. Germline V lookup: CDR1 LNHDA, CDR2 SQIVND (reference sequence). V lost 10 bases to trimming and J lost 2 bases; unmatched junction nucleotides: 4. The CDR3 contains 13 residues. The rearrangement links TRBV19 to TRBJ2-3, with 9 bases aligning to TRBD1. This TCR was recovered from a woman in her 70s with COVID-19, enrolled during active disease. Material: peripheral blood. The CDR3 DNA reads TGTGCCACGGGACAGGGCAACACAGATACGCAGTATTTT. Residues: CATGQGNTDTQYF.